These 30 T cell receptor beta chains were all obtained from the same sample, sequenced in a study of shared clonotypes between healthy human individuals. The protocol was immunoSEQ multiplex PCR, while the TCRdb copy is restricted to in-frame clones and leaves out a portion. The table has 1,500,000 or so clones, 98% to 99% seen once. Sequencing was done on a sample of naive CD4+ T cells sorted from blood. The sample's subset: CD45RA+ positively selected. The source of these receptors is a man aged 25-45 years in good health.

V and J are TRBV19 and TRBJ2-2; D perhaps matches TRBD1 (5 bases). V lost 4 bases and J 2 bases, leaving 11 bases between the germline ends. Germline CDR1 reads LNHDA; CDR2 reads SQIVND (reference sequence). CDR3 size: 15 residues. CDR3 amino acids: CASSTGPFNTGELFF. The CDR3 DNA sequence: TGTGCCAGTAGTACAGGGCCCTTCAACACCGGGGAGCTGTTTTTT.

The CDR3 bases are TGTGCCAGTAGTAAACTGACAGGGGGAAATGAGCAGTTCTTC. Translation gives CASSKLTGGNEQFF. This sequence joins TRBV19 and TRBJ2-1, with 9 bases aligning to TRBD1. J was trimmed by 7 bases and V by 4 bases; bases with no gene match: 5. Germline CDR1 reads LNHDA; CDR2 reads SQIVND (reference sequence). This CDR3 is built from 14 residues. The full variable domain, completed using reference TRBV19 and TRBJ2-1, is DGGITQSPKYLFRKEGQNVTLSCEQNLNHDAMYWYRQDPGQGLRLIYYSQIVNDFQKGDIAEGYSVSREKKESFPLTVTSAQKNPTAFYLCASSKLTGGNEQFFGPGTRLTVL.

The J gene is TRBJ1-5, the V gene TRBV28; the D is unclear. V dropped 6 bases and J dropped 8 bases, with 11 bases sitting between them. The CDR3 consists of 12 residues. In germline, CDR1 is MDHEN, CDR2 SYDVKM. The chain's CDR3 is CASRQLPKPQHF. The DNA of the CDR3 is TGTGCCAGCAGGCAGCTCCCCAAGCCCCAGCATTTT.

The V and J genes are TRBV2 and TRBJ2-4, with D perhaps given as TRBD1 or TRBD2 (6 bases each). The CDR3 is 16 residues long. From germline, CDR1 is SNHLY and CDR2 FYNNEI. The CDR3 sequence: CAPGRGDILAKNIQYF. The CDR3, as DNA: TGTGCTCCCGGGAGAGGGGACATACTAGCCAAAAACATTCAGTACTTC.

The chain couples TRBV6-1 to TRBJ2-7; D may correspond to TRBD1 or TRBD2 (5 bases each). V was cut by 4 bases and J by 7 bases, with 17 bases left in between. The CDR3 is made up of 14 amino acids. Germline V gene sequence: CDR1 MNHNS, CDR2 SASEGT. CDR3 region: CASSGDGIRREQYF. The CDR3 DNA follows: TGTGCCAGCAGTGGGGACGGGATACGACGGGAGCAGTACTTC.

The V call is TRBV6-5, the J call TRBJ1-2, with 7 bases lining up with TRBD1. V lost 5 bases, J lost 8 bases, and 8 bases stayed unmatched. The CDR3 is 13 amino acids. From germline, CDR1 is MNHEY and CDR2 SVGAGI. The DNA for the CDR3 is TGTGCCAGCAGTAAGGGACAGACCCTAGGCTACACCTTC. Protein sequence: CASSKGQTLGYTF.

This clone has a handful of counts. The chain has TRBV18 and TRBJ1-1; maybe TRBD1 (5 bases). CDR1 is KGHSH and CDR2 is LQKENI in the germline V gene. The CDR3 covers 14 residues. Trimming removed 3 bases at V and 5 bases at J, with 13 bases between. In DNA form, the CDR3 reads TGTGCCAGCTCACCGAGACAGTATACGACTGAAGCTTTCTTT. It translates to CASSPRQYTTEAFF.

The V call is TRBV6-5, the J call TRBJ2-6; D is uncertain. Per germline, CDR1 MNHEY and CDR2 SVGAGI. CDR3 size: 15 residues. Trimming shortened V by 8 bases and J by 0 bases, and 11 bases separated the two germline ends. The CDR3 here is CASCTRNSGANVLTF. Here the CDR3 DNA reads TGTGCCAGCTGCACACGGAACTCTGGGGCCAACGTCCTGACTTTC.

The J gene is TRBJ1-1, the V gene TRBV25-1; D is perhaps TRBD1 (5 bases). Germline CDR1 and CDR2: MGHDK and SYGVNS. The CDR3 spans 14 residues. V shed 2 bases and J shed 5 bases, with 12 bases lying between them. Here the CDR3 reads CASSEPVAGTEAFF. Written as DNA, the CDR3 is TGTGCCAGCAGTGAACCCGTAGCAGGGACTGAAGCTTTCTTT. The full variable domain, with the rest looked up from reference TRBV25-1 and TRBJ1-1, is EADIYQTPRYLVIGTGKKITLECSQTMGHDKMYWYQQDPGMELHLIHYSYGVNSTEKGDLSSESTVSRIRTEHFPLTLESARPSHTSQYLCASSEPVAGTEAFFGQGTRLTVV.

The V gene is TRBV5-6, the J gene TRBJ2-2; the D gene is possibly TRBD2 (5 bases). The CDR3 has 13 amino acids. The ends were cut back, 0 bases at V and 6 bases at J, with 6 bases in the middle. CDR1 is SGHDT, CDR2 YYEEEE, per germline. The CDR3 here is CASSLGRSGELFF. The CDR3 DNA is TGTGCCAGCAGCTTGGGGAGGTCCGGGGAGCTGTTTTTT.

CDR3 in DNA: TGTGCCAGCAGCTGGACTAGCGGGAGCTCCTACGAGCAGTACTTC. Translation gives CASSWTSGSSYEQYF. The chain joins TRBV7-6 to TRBJ2-7; the match to TRBD2 covers 13 bases. The germline CDR1 and CDR2 sequences are SGHVS and FNYEAQ. Trimming removed 4 bases from V and 0 bases from J; junction bases left unmatched: 0. The CDR3 runs to 15 residues.

CDR3 residues: CASSAQSGTEQFF. In DNA, the CDR3 is TGCGCCAGCAGCGCACAATCAGGGACCGAGCAGTTCTTC. The chain has TRBV4-3 and TRBJ2-1; the D call may be TRBD1 or TRBD2 (5 bases each). The CDR3 has 13 amino acids. Per the germline V gene, CDR1 is LGHNA and CDR2 is YSLEER. Trimming pared 5 bases from V and 10 bases from J, leaving 15 bases between.

The chain employs TRBV10-3 and TRBJ2-3; D may be TRBD1 (6 bases). The germline gives CDR1 ENHRY, CDR2 SYGVKD. The CDR3 is made up of 16 amino acids. V lost 6 bases and J lost 1, with 17 bases in between. The CDR3 loop is CAIRKGQQWGTDTQYF. The CDR3 DNA follows: TGTGCCATCAGGAAAGGACAGCAGTGGGGCACAGATACGCAGTATTTT.

This clone was picked up one time. The chain is built from TRBV27 and TRBJ2-7; TRBD1 aligns across 8 bases. J gave up 0 bases and V 6 bases, and 7 bases lay outside the gene matches. There are 15 residues in the CDR3. Germline CDR1 reads MNHEY; CDR2 reads SMNVEV (reference sequence). CDR3 nucleotides: TGTGCCAGCAGCGGCCCTGGGACAGGCTCCTACGAGCAGTACTTC. Translating gives CASSGPGTGSYEQYF.

The chain couples TRBV5-4 to TRBJ2-1; D gene unclear. The germline V gene has CDR1 SGHNT and CDR2 YYREEE (reference sequence). The CDR3 is made up of 15 amino acids. V was clipped by 3 bases and J by 5 bases, with 15 bases between them. The CDR3 sequence is CASSYEGIRNNEQFF. CDR3 sequence (DNA): TGTGCCAGCAGCTACGAAGGGATTAGAAACAATGAGCAGTTCTTC. The variable domain in full, completed from reference TRBV5-4 and TRBJ2-1, reads ETGVTQSPTHLIKTRGQQVTLRCSSQSGHNTVSWYQQALGQGPQFIFQYYREEENGRGNFPPRFSGLQFPNYSSELNVNALELDDSALYLCASSYEGIRNNEQFFGPGTRLTVL.

As concerns this clone: Other DNA sequences in this sample translate to the same CDR3. This chain links TRBV29-1 with TRBJ2-1, with 11 bases that match TRBD2. Trimming removed 4 bases from V and 3 bases from J; junction bases left unmatched: 2. The CDR3 runs to 14 residues. Germline V lookup: CDR1 SQVTM, CDR2 ANQGSEA. The CDR3 DNA follows: TGCAGCGTTGTTGGACTAGCGGGCTACAATGAGCAGTTCTTC. Its translation is CSVVGLAGYNEQFF.

As DNA, the CDR3 is TGTGCCAGCTCAGCAACAGGCCGATTCCAAAAGAACTATGGCTACACCTTC. It codes for CASSATGRFQKNYGYTF. This chain joins TRBV18 and TRBJ1-2, with a weak D call TRBD1 (5 bases). Germline-derived CDR1 and CDR2 are KGHSH and LQKENI. The V end lost 5 bases, the J end lost 2 bases, and 21 bases lay between the germline ends. CDR3 length: 17 residues.

This chain joins TRBV20-1 and TRBJ2-1; 8 nucleotides agree with TRBD2. This CDR3 is built from 10 residues. CDR1 DFQATT and CDR2 SNEGSKA come from the germline V gene (reference sequence). The DNA of the CDR3 is TGCACCCTCGGGAGGGATGAGCAGTTCTTC. Translation gives CTLGRDEQFF.

The chain uses TRBV2 and TRBJ2-5; a possible D gene is TRBD1 (6 bases). Germline lookup yields CDR1 SNHLY and CDR2 FYNNEI. The CDR3 spans 13 residues. Trimming pared 8 bases from V and 0 bases from J, leaving 10 bases between. CDR3 region: CASARDNQETQYF. The CDR3 DNA is TGTGCCAGCGCTCGGGACAACCAAGAGACCCAGTACTTC.

The chain is built from TRBV5-6 and TRBJ1-3; D is possibly TRBD1 (6 bases). Germline V CDR1 and CDR2: SGHDT, YYEEEE. This CDR3 region has 16 residues. V was shortened by 3 bases and J by 2 bases, with 15 bases between the two germline ends. CDR3 sequence: CASSYGQRKAGNTIYF. CDR3 sequence (DNA): TGTGCCAGCAGCTACGGACAGAGAAAGGCTGGAAACACCATATATTTT.

This clone occurred once. This chain connects TRBV5-1 to TRBJ2-1; a weak D match, TRBD1 (5 bases). V was clipped by 3 bases and J by 7 bases, with 20 bases between them. The germline V gene encodes CDR1 SGHRS and CDR2 YFSETQ. The CDR3 spans 16 residues. CDR3 amino acids: CASSSLTLTVGNEQFF. The DNA for the CDR3 is TGCGCCAGCAGCTCTCTCACACTGACAGTGGGTAATGAGCAGTTCTTC.

This rearrangement joins TRBV5-1 to TRBJ2-6; 8 bases fit TRBD1. Trimming took 2 bases from V and 2 from J; bases not matched to a gene: 12. In germline, CDR1 is SGHRS, CDR2 YFSETQ. The CDR3 consists of 19 residues. The CDR3 loop is CASSFYSSQGVPGANVLTF. The CDR3 DNA reads TGCGCCAGCAGCTTTTATTCGTCACAGGGGGTCCCTGGGGCCAACGTCCTGACTTTC.

V and J are TRBV7-2 and TRBJ2-2; D gene unclear. Per the germline V gene, CDR1 is SGHTA and CDR2 is FQGNSA. The germline V and J ends were trimmed by 1 base and 6 bases, with 12 bases remaining between them. The CDR3 is 15 residues long. The CDR3 region has the DNA TGTGCCAGCAGCTTAGATCCTTGGCCGTCCGGGGAGCTGTTTTTT. It encodes CASSLDPWPSGELFF.

This chain connects TRBV27 to TRBJ2-6, with D tentatively TRBD1 (6 bases). The germline gives CDR1 MNHEY, CDR2 SMNVEV (reference sequence). The CDR3 length is 20 residues. The V end was cut by 3 bases, the J end by 0 bases, with 21 bases between. CDR3 nucleotides: TGTGCCAGCAGTTTTTTCCCCCGGGACATCATTTCCTCTGGGGCCAACGTCCTGACTTTC. Its translation is CASSFFPRDIISSGANVLTF. Looking up the rest from reference TRBV27 and TRBJ2-6 gives the full variable domain: EAQVTQNPRYLITVTGKKLTVTCSQNMNHEYMSWYRQDPGLGLRQIYYSMNVEVTDKGDVPEGYKVSRKEKRNFPLILESPSPNQTSLYFCASSFFPRDIISSGANVLTFGAGSRLTVL.

The chain employs TRBV5-1 and TRBJ2-1, with 9 bases identical to TRBD1. This CDR3 region has 16 residues. After removal of 0 bases from V and 8 bases from J, the junction contained 9 bases not matched to a gene. Germline CDR1 SGHRS, CDR2 YFSETQ. The CDR3 nucleotides are TGCGCCAGCAGCTTGGTCGGGACAGGGAGTTTTCATGAGCAGTTCTTC. Amino acid sequence: CASSLVGTGSFHEQFF.

V is TRBV7-6 and J is TRBJ2-5, with 13 nucleotides matching TRBD2. V lost 5 bases and J lost 1; bases outside the gene matches: 4. The CDR3 is 16 residues long. Germline V CDR1 and CDR2: SGHVS, FNYEAQ. The CDR3 loop is CASSLGLAGSQETQYF. For the CDR3, the DNA is TGTGCCAGCAGCCTGGGACTAGCGGGGTCCCAAGAGACCCAGTACTTC.

The gene calls are TRBV25-1 and TRBJ2-3; D remains unclear. This CDR3 has 14 amino acids. Germline values: CDR1 MGHDK, CDR2 SYGVNS. V lost 2 bases to trimming and J lost 3 bases, with 9 bases between them. The CDR3 spells CASSEARVTDTQYF. The CDR3 coding sequence is TGTGCCAGCAGTGAAGCAAGGGTTACAGATACGCAGTATTTT. Together with reference TRBV25-1 and TRBJ2-3, the CDR3 gives the full variable domain: EADIYQTPRYLVIGTGKKITLECSQTMGHDKMYWYQQDPGMELHLIHYSYGVNSTEKGDLSSESTVSRIRTEHFPLTLESARPSHTSQYLCASSEARVTDTQYFGPGTRLTVL.

The chain is built from TRBV2 and TRBJ2-2; weak D call: TRBD2 (5 bases). The V gene lost 0 bases and the J gene lost 5 bases, with 10 bases spanning the gap. CDR3 size: 15 residues. Germline V gives CDR1 SNHLY, CDR2 FYNNEI. Here the CDR3 DNA reads TGTGCCAGCAGTGAAGCGCGGGTACCGACCGGGGAGCTGTTTTTT. This sequence encodes CASSEARVPTGELFF.

The chain recombines TRBV5-1 with TRBJ2-5; tentatively, D is TRBD1 (6 bases). The CDR3 sequence is 13 residues long. V lost 0 bases, J lost 9 bases, and 12 bases lay in between. Germline V CDR1 and CDR2: SGHRS, YFSETQ. As DNA, the CDR3 is TGCGCCAGCAGCTTGGATGGGGGCCGGGCCCAGTACTTC. Its translation: CASSLDGGRAQYF.

This rearrangement joins TRBV9 to TRBJ1-2; D unresolved. The CDR3 loop spans 13 amino acids. Germline V gives CDR1 SGDLS, CDR2 YYNGEE. Trimming removed 0 bases from V and 8 bases from J, with 11 bases in between. The CDR3: CASSVVGSLGYTF. The CDR3 DNA is TGTGCCAGCAGCGTAGTAGGGAGTTTGGGCTACACCTTC.